This is a list of T cell receptor beta chains from one sample in a study of blood T cell repertoires in COVID-19. The method was immunoSEQ multiplex PCR; TCRdb's version includes in-frame clones alone and lacks a portion of them. This sample has approximately 200,000 clones, with over 75% found just once. The sample was PBMCs or T cells enriched from blood (not recorded which). The receptor source for this set is a man aged 35-49 years who had recovered from COVID-19. CDR3s leave out the opening cysteine and the closing phenylalanine or tryptophan.

>TRBV12-3/TRBV12-4
ASSLQMNTEAF
>TRBV28
ASSQTGYGYT
>TRBV3-1/TRBV3-2
ASSLPGNSPLH
>TRBV15
ATSREQSTDTQY
>TRBV11-2
ASSLQGSLAKNIQY
>TRBV10-3
AISVSMVEPGELF
>TRBV5-8
ASSLGLAGEYTGELF
>TRBV10-3
AISETGGYNEQF
>TRBV5-1
ASSPPRGGLFEVY
>TRBV28
ASTGGYEQY
>TRBV12-5
ASGSQPLGTSSRYNEQF
>TRBV5-4
ASSLGDRSLLT
>TRBV21-1
ASSKAGRGDPRETQY
>TRBV7-9
ASRGDRVAAEQY
>TRBV7-3
ASSLEAFGEQF
>TRBV6-1
ASSDRDRVGYT
>TRBV11-1
ASSIDRDQPQH